This entry lists 14 T cell receptor beta chains sequenced from one sample in a study of T cell responses to AZD1222 COVID-19 vaccine. Libraries were prepared by immunoSEQ multiplex PCR; TCRdb keeps only in-frame clonotypes and omits some of them. The sample includes approximately 110,000 clones, about 80% of them seen just once. This sample comprised peripheral blood, obtained on day 0 of AZD1222 vaccination. The source of these receptors is an adult in good health.

In the case of this clone: The identical CDR3 is also encoded by other nucleotide sequences in the sample. The rearrangement links TRBV29-1 to TRBJ1-5; 7 positions match TRBD1. In germline, CDR1 is SQVTM, CDR2 ANQGSEA. V dropped 7 bases and J dropped 4; count of bases not matched to a gene: 4. The CDR3 spans 12 residues. CDR3: CSARTGNQPQHF. The DNA of the CDR3 is TGCAGCGCCAGGACAGGTAATCAGCCCCAGCATTTT.

The chain employs TRBV30 and TRBJ1-4; TRBD1 might be the D (6 bases). This CDR3 is built from 13 residues. The V gene's germline CDR1 is GTSNPN and CDR2 SVGIG (reference sequence). V was trimmed by 7 bases and J by 5 bases, leaving 14 bases between them. The DNA for the CDR3 is TGTGCCTCAGGTGGAACAGGGAATGAAAAACTGTTTTTT. This translates into CASGGTGNEKLFF. The full variable domain, its missing parts supplied by reference TRBV30 and TRBJ1-4, is SQTIHQWPATLVQPVGSPLSLECTVEGTSNPNLYWYRQAAGRGLQLLFYSVGIGQISSEVPQNLSASRPQDRQFILSSKKLLLSDSGFYLCASGGTGNEKLFFGSGTQLSVL.

The chain joins TRBV5-1 to TRBJ2-3; D remains ambiguous. Germline CDR1 reads SGHRS; CDR2 reads YFSETQ. The CDR3 loop spans 13 amino acids. Trimming took off 5 bases at V and 1 base at J, with 8 bases between the two ends. The CDR3 spells CASRVGRTDTQYF. Written as DNA, the CDR3 is TGCGCCAGCAGAGTGGGCCGCACAGATACGCAGTATTTT.

The chain joins TRBV29-1 to TRBJ2-1; 9 bases agree with TRBD2. The length of the CDR3 is 15 residues. Trimming removed 2 bases from V and 8 bases from J; junction bases left unmatched: 10. Germline CDR1 reads SQVTM; CDR2 reads ANQGSEA. CDR3 in amino acids: CSVESWAGGVDEQFF. CDR3 nucleotides: TGCAGCGTTGAATCCTGGGCGGGAGGGGTTGATGAGCAGTTCTTC.

This chain joins TRBV6-1 and TRBJ1-4; D might be TRBD1 (6 bases). With 3 bases removed from V and 3 bases from J, the gap between germline ends came to 11 bases. From germline, CDR1 is MNHNS and CDR2 SASEGT. This CDR3 has 15 residues. The CDR3 region has the DNA TGTGCCAGCAGTGAGCAGGGGTGGGCTAATGAAAAACTGTTTTTT. Translation: CASSEQGWANEKLFF.

Written as DNA, the CDR3 is TGTGCCAGCAGTGAAGGGACAGGGTTGAAGCCCCAGCATTTT. It specifies CASSEGTGLKPQHF. The rearrangement uses TRBV6-1 and TRBJ1-5, with 8 bases aligning to TRBD1. Germline V lookup: CDR1 MNHNS, CDR2 SASEGT. The CDR3 spans 14 residues. V was pared by 1 base and J by 8 bases, with 4 bases of the junction left unmatched.

This sequence joins TRBV27 and TRBJ2-7; TRBD1 aligns across 8 bases. Germline V gene data show CDR1 as MNHEY and CDR2 as SMNVEV (reference sequence). V lost 6 bases and J lost 2; bases outside the gene matches: 6. CDR3 length: 14 amino acids. CDR3 amino acids: CASRSQGAPYEQYF. The CDR3 coding sequence is TGTGCCAGCAGGTCCCAGGGGGCCCCCTACGAGCAGTACTTC.

The chain joins TRBV5-1 to TRBJ1-3; D is unclear. V gave up 5 bases and J gave up 0 bases, with 6 bases separating them. The CDR3 covers 13 residues. Germline V gene data show CDR1 as SGHRS and CDR2 as YFSETQ. CDR3 loop: CASRENSGNTIYF. Here the CDR3 DNA reads TGCGCCAGCAGGGAAAACTCTGGAAACACCATATATTTT.

J is TRBJ2-2 and V is TRBV24-1; D possibly corresponds to TRBD1 (6 bases). The germline gives CDR1 KGHDR, CDR2 SFDVKD. V was cut by 9 bases and J by 0 bases, with 10 bases left in between. This CDR3 contains 14 residues. The DNA for the CDR3 is TGTGCCACCGACGGACAGCCGAACACCGGGGAGCTGTTTTTT. Translating gives CATDGQPNTGELFF.

J is TRBJ1-5 and V is TRBV12-3 or TRBV12-4; D possibly corresponds to TRBD1 (5 bases). V was shortened by 5 bases and J by 6 bases, with 8 bases between the two germline ends. The CDR3 spans 12 residues. CDR3 bases: TGTGCCAGCAGTCGACAGAGTCAGCCCCAGCATTTT. Its translation is CASSRQSQPQHF.

This chain uses TRBV5-1 with TRBJ1-3; weak D call: TRBD1 (5 bases). Trimming removed 4 bases at V and 0 bases at J, with 14 bases between. The CDR3 has 16 residues. The V gene's germline CDR1 is SGHRS and CDR2 YFSETQ. The CDR3 here is CASSPGPISSGNTIYF. The CDR3 DNA is TGCGCCAGCAGCCCGGGACCTATAAGCTCTGGAAACACCATATATTTT.

This chain connects TRBV5-1 to TRBJ2-7; 7 nucleotides agree with TRBD2. V shed 0 bases and J 3 bases; nucleotides not matched to a gene: 3. Germline V gene lookup returns CDR1 SGHRS and CDR2 YFSETQ. The CDR3 runs 14 residues. The CDR3 spells CASSLGGEGYEQYF. CDR3 nucleotide sequence: TGCGCCAGCAGCTTGGGCGGGGAGGGCTACGAGCAGTACTTC.

The genes are TRBV29-1 and TRBJ2-3; TRBD2 aligns across 9 bases. The V gene's germline CDR1 is SQVTM and CDR2 ANQGSEA. The CDR3 has 12 residues. V gave up 4 bases and J gave up 5 bases; unmatched junction bases: 1. The CDR3 protein is CSVALAGDTQYF. The CDR3, as DNA: TGCAGCGTTGCACTAGCGGGAGATACGCAGTATTTT.

This clone was recorded once. V usage is TRBV7-2 and J usage is TRBJ2-2, with 11 bases matching TRBD1. J lost 6 bases, V lost 4 bases, and 4 bases had no gene match. The CDR3 has 15 amino acids. Germline V gene data show CDR1 as SGHTA and CDR2 as FQGNSA. CDR3 DNA sequence: TGTGCCAGCAGCTGGACAGGGGGCGCAGCCGGGGAGCTGTTTTTT. Protein: CASSWTGGAAGELFF.